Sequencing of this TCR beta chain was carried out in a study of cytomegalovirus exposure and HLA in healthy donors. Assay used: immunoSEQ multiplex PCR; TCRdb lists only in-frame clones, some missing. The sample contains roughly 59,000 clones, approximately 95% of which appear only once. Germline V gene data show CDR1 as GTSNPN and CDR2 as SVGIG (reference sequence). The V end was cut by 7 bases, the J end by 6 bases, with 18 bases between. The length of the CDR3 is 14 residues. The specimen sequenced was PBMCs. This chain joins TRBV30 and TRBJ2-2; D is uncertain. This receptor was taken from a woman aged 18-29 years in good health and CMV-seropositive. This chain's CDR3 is CALRSVPHPGELFF. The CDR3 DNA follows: TGTGCCTTGCGGTCAGTCCCGCACCCCGGGGAGCTGTTTTTT.